This T cell receptor (beta chain) emerged from a study of blood T cell repertoires in COVID-19. Study at large: Whether acute or convalescent, the COVID-19 samples came from the United States, Italy and Spain. From T cells, B-cell-depleted T cells, or PBMCs came the material, which was cDNA or gDNA.

The method was immunoSEQ multiplex PCR; TCRdb's version includes in-frame clones alone and lacks a portion of them. The sample carries 150,000 to 200,000 clones, 70% to 90% recorded once. Germline CDR1 is LNHDA and CDR2 is SQIVND (reference sequence). This CDR3 contains 15 residues. Trimming shortened V by 7 bases and J by 2 bases, and 17 bases separated the two germline ends. The sequencing input was peripheral blood. V gene TRBV19 combines with J gene TRBJ1-2; D is possibly TRBD1 (5 bases). The clonotype comes from a man in his late teens or twenties who had recovered from COVID-19. The CDR3 bases are TGTGCCAGTAAACCCCAGGGCAGCCCAAACTATGGCTACACCTTC. Its protein is CASKPQGSPNYGYTF. The whole variable domain, filled in from reference TRBV19 and TRBJ1-2, reads DGGITQSPKYLFRKEGQNVTLSCEQNLNHDAMYWYRQDPGQGLRLIYYSQIVNDFQKGDIAEGYSVSREKKESFPLTVTSAQKNPTAFYLCASKPQGSPNYGYTFGSGTRLTVV.